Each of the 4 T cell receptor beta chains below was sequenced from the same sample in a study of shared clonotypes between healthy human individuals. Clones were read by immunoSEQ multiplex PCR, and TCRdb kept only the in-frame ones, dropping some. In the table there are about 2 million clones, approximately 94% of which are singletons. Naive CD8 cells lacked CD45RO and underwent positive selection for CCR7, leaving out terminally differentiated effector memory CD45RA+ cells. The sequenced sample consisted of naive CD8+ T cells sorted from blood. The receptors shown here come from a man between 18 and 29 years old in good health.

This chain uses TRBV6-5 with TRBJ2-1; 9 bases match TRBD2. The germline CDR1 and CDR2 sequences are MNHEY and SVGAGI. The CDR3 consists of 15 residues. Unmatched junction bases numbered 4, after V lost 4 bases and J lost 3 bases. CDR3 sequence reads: CASSFTSGYYNEQFF. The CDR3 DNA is TGTGCCAGCAGTTTCACTAGCGGGTACTACAATGAGCAGTTCTTC.

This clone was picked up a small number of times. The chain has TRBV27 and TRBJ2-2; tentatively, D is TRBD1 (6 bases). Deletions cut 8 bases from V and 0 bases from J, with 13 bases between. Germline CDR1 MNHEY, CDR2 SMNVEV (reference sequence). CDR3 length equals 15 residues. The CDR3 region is CASGTGFTNTGELFF. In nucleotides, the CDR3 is TGTGCCAGCGGAACAGGGTTTACGAACACCGGGGAGCTGTTTTTT.

CDR3 amino acids: CASSFGQETQYF. CDR3 DNA: TGTGCCAGCAGTTTCGGACAAGAGACCCAGTACTTC. The chain links TRBV28 to TRBJ2-5; D is undetermined. Trimming took 3 bases from V and 2 from J, leaving 4 bases between them. The germline gives CDR1 MDHEN, CDR2 SYDVKM. CDR3 length: 12 amino acids.

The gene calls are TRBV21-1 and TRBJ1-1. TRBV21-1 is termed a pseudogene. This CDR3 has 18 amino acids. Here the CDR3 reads CASSKLIGLTELNTEAFF. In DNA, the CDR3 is TGTGCCAGCAGCAAGCTAATCGGACTGACTGAACTGAACACTGAAGCTTTCTTT.